This T cell receptor (beta chain) was captured by sequencing in a study of response to subunit inactivated influenza vaccine. The study's findings and limits: The authors suggested that every seasonal influenza vaccination recruits few new T cells.

Trimming removed 5 bases from V and 7 bases from J; junction bases left unmatched: 5. CDR3 length equals 15 residues. Germline CDR1 reads LNHDA; CDR2 reads SQIVND (reference sequence). This clonotype was found many times. Its antigen is not identified. TCRdb reprocessed the RT-PCR reads with MiXCR, giving one entry per CDR3 protein. The profile shows 250,000 to 350,000 distinct CDR3 sequences, approximately 21% of them singletons. This clonotype was obtained from a man aged 50 to 69 who received an inactivated influenza vaccine. Source: PBMCs from blood, taken 21 months after vaccination. The chain carries TRBV19 and TRBJ1-6; 10 bases map to TRBD1. The CDR3 loop reads CASSPRTGGNSPLHF. The DNA for the CDR3 is TGTGCCAGTAGTCCCCGGACAGGGGGAAATTCACCCCTCCACTTT.